The 14 T cell receptor beta chains in this list originate from one sample, sequenced in a study of cytomegalovirus exposure and HLA in healthy donors. The PCR used 60 Vbeta and 13 Jbeta primers. Sequencing was performed with immunoSEQ multiplex PCR; in TCRdb, only in-frame clones are kept and a portion is missing. The sample lists about 64,000 clones; about 80% were seen once. The sequenced sample consisted of PBMCs. Every receptor here comes from a man aged 18 to 29 in good health and CMV-seropositive.

This clone was seen repeatedly, ten times or more. The chain employs TRBV19 and TRBJ1-5; tentatively, D is TRBD1 (5 bases). Germline CDR1 LNHDA, CDR2 SQIVND (reference sequence). The V and J ends lost 8 bases and 7 bases respectively, with 18 bases between them. The CDR3 runs 14 residues. This chain's CDR3 is CASFHGAGPQPQHF. DNA of the CDR3: TGTGCCAGTTTCCACGGGGCGGGGCCGCAGCCCCAGCATTTT.

This rearrangement joins TRBV6-5 to TRBJ1-2, with D possibly TRBD1 on 5 matching bases. CDR1 and CDR2 from the germline V gene are MNHEY and SVGAGI. The CDR3 runs to 15 residues. The V and J ends lost 0 bases and 2 bases respectively, with 10 bases between them. The CDR3 loop is CASSYSGGANYGYTF. The CDR3 DNA is TGTGCCAGCAGTTACTCCGGGGGAGCCAACTATGGCTACACCTTC.

The J gene is TRBJ1-1, the V gene TRBV6-5, with D perhaps matching TRBD1 (5 bases). CDR3 length equals 11 residues. The V gene's germline CDR1 is MNHEY and CDR2 SVGAGI. The V gene lost 0 bases and the J gene lost 10 bases, with 6 bases spanning the gap. The CDR3 sequence is CASSYSGGAFF. The CDR3, as DNA: TGTGCCAGCAGTTACTCGGGGGGAGCTTTCTTT.

CDR3 DNA sequence: TGTGCCAGCAGGAGCGGGGGAACAGATACGCAGTATTTT. Its translation: CASRSGGTDTQYF. The rearrangement uses TRBV6-5 and TRBJ2-3; 8 bases fit TRBD2. The germline gives CDR1 MNHEY, CDR2 SVGAGI. The CDR3 is 13 residues long. The ends lost 6 bases at V and 3 bases at J; junction bases unmatched: 2.

The chain is built from TRBV5-4 and TRBJ2-3; 7 bases fit TRBD2. With 0 bases clipped from V and 0 bases from J, the junction kept 10 bases outside the gene matches. The CDR3 is made up of 18 amino acids. Germline V gene sequence: CDR1 SGHNT, CDR2 YYREEE (reference sequence). CDR3 DNA sequence: TGTGCCAGCAGCTTGGCCATCGCCCCGGGAGGAAGCACAGATACGCAGTATTTT. This encodes CASSLAIAPGGSTDTQYF.

The chain carries TRBV19 and TRBJ1-1, with D uncertain. V lost 7 bases and J 5 bases, leaving 11 bases between the germline ends. Germline V gene data show CDR1 as LNHDA and CDR2 as SQIVND (reference sequence). This CDR3 has 12 amino acids. CDR3 sequence reads: CASNGVWTEAFF. DNA of the CDR3: TGTGCCAGTAACGGGGTATGGACTGAAGCTTTCTTT.

This clone was detected once. V and J are TRBV2 and TRBJ2-3, with TRBD2 identical over 9 bases. The CDR3 has 17 amino acids. The germline gives CDR1 SNHLY, CDR2 FYNNEI. V was pared by 6 bases and J by 3 bases, with 13 bases of the junction left unmatched. The CDR3 spells CASRLGGGASNTDTQYF. CDR3 sequence (DNA): TGTGCCAGCAGGCTTGGCGGGGGGGCAAGTAATACAGATACGCAGTATTTT.

There are a few counts of this clone. The chain carries TRBV10-3 and TRBJ2-7; 7 bases fit TRBD1. The V segment lost 10 bases and the J segment 2 bases; nucleotides outside the gene matches: 11. The CDR3 totals 14 residues. Germline V gives CDR1 ENHRY, CDR2 SYGVKD. CDR3 region: CATVSDRDPYEQYF. In nucleotides, the CDR3 is TGTGCCACCGTATCTGACAGGGACCCCTACGAGCAGTACTTC.

CDR3 nucleotide sequence: TGTGCCAGCAGCTTAGCACAGGCTAATTCACCCCTCCACTTT. Translating it yields CASSLAQANSPLHF. The chain has TRBV7-9 and TRBJ1-6, with D tentatively TRBD1 (5 bases). The CDR3 loop spans 14 amino acids. Germline-derived CDR1 and CDR2 are SEHNR and FQNEAQ (reference sequence). The V end was cut by 0 bases, the J end by 6 bases, with 6 bases between.

This clone occurred once. The V and J genes are TRBV15 and TRBJ1-5; D ambiguous. This CDR3 has 15 amino acids. Germline assignment: CDR1 LNHNV and CDR2 YYDKDF (reference sequence). Trimming took 0 bases from V and 3 from J, leaving 9 bases between them. The CDR3 loop reads CATSRDLGNNQPQHF. The CDR3 region has the DNA TGTGCCACCAGCAGAGATCTGGGCAACAATCAGCCCCAGCATTTT.

This chain uses TRBV21-1 with TRBJ1-5; the D segment call TRBD1 is taken from the table without a DNA check. TRBV21-1 is recorded as a pseudogene. The CDR3 spans 15 residues. The CDR3 DNA is TGTGCCACCCCCAGGGGACAGGGCGTGGGTCAGCCCCAGCATTTT. Translating gives CATPRGQGVGQPQHF.

The chain carries TRBV5-1 and TRBJ1-2; 10 bases are shared with TRBD1. CDR1 and CDR2 (germline): SGHRS, YFSETQ. This CDR3 region has 16 residues. Trimming took 1 base from V and 4 from J; bases not matched to a gene: 7. CDR3 sequence: CASSLYPGQGPYGYTF. The CDR3 nucleotides are TGCGCCAGCAGCTTGTATCCGGGACAGGGGCCCTATGGCTACACCTTC. Full variable domain (missing parts from reference TRBV5-1 and TRBJ1-2): KAGVTQTPRYLIKTRGQQVTLSCSPISGHRSVSWYQQTPGQGLQFLFEYFSETQRNKGNFPGRFSGRQFSNSRSEMNVSTLELGDSALYLCASSLYPGQGPYGYTFGSGTRLTVV.

The chain uses TRBV6-5 and TRBJ2-7, with 8 bases aligning to TRBD2. Losses at the gene ends were 4 bases for V and 2 bases for J; bases not matched to a gene: 7. This CDR3 comprises 15 residues. The germline V gene has CDR1 MNHEY and CDR2 SVGAGI. CDR3 DNA: TGTGCCAGCAGTTCGACTAGCGCCACCGCCTACGAGCAGTACTTC. Protein sequence: CASSSTSATAYEQYF.

The chain carries TRBV27 and TRBJ1-1; D call uncertain. The CDR3 is made up of 13 amino acids. Germline V gene data show CDR1 as MNHEY and CDR2 as SMNVEV (reference sequence). The V end lost 2 bases, the J end lost 5 bases, and 9 bases lay between the germline ends. CDR3 nucleotide sequence: TGTGCCAGCAGTTTAACGGGTATTACTGAAGCTTTCTTT. It is translated as CASSLTGITEAFF.